The clone carrying this TCR beta chain was seen many times. The antigen is undetermined. The entry originates in a study of breast tumors, draining lymph nodes, adjacent tissues. Using its own MiXCR run on the multiplex PCR reads, TCRdb lists one record per CDR3 protein. This sample yields approximately 130,000 distinct CDR3 sequences, of which approximately 20% are seen a single time; more than 2.5% belongs to the top ten. Germline values: CDR1 DFQATT, CDR2 SNEGSKA (reference sequence). V lost 3 bases to trimming and J lost 10 bases; unmatched junction nucleotides: 4. There are 12 residues in the CDR3. Study-wide results and limits: Data only fit, rather than demonstrated, lymph node origin of most tumor T cells. Most tumor T cells seemingly derive from lymph node, then expand in tumor. Luminal-like breast cancer showed significantly higher tumor–nontumor repertoire similarity than basal-like.

The lymph nodes were axillary draining lymph nodes from breast cancer patients. This TCR derives from a female donor with breast cancer. Some clones in this sample may be carry-over from other donors' samples. This rearrangement joins TRBV20-1 to TRBJ2-5; 11 nucleotides match TRBD2. The specimen sequenced was axillary lymph node tissue. In nucleotides, the CDR3 is TGCAGTGCTAGTGAACTAGCGGGAGTCCAGTACTTC. This codes for CSASELAGVQYF.